This T cell receptor beta chain was sequenced in a study of human T cells and chemical hapten exposure (dated by TCRdb to 2020 to 2022). Regarding the complete study: For sensitization, 2% DPC in acetone was applied to a roughly 2 cm by roughly 2 cm area of upper inner arm skin. Patients additionally received weekly therapeutic DPC doses to the scalp throughout the roughly 25-week study period. Patch tests used Finn chambers with 0.01% DPC on the upper back, scored after 6 days by International Contact Dermatitis Research Group standards. Most of the patients in the cohort were female, and the cohort covered alopecia areata with under or over 50% scalp involvement, alopecia totalis and alopecia universalis. Libraries were combined into a pool for sequencing, and differences in TCR yield between samples came mainly from small differences in library volumes within the pool. The study tracked peripheral blood TCR repertoire changes in vivo during primary and secondary sensitization to the hapten diphenylcyclopropenone (DPC) in alopecia patients. Blood was sampled from patients pre-sensitization (week 0) and at 2, 6 and about 24 weeks after DPC sensitization. Approximately 28 alopecia patients provided blood for TCR sequencing at one to four time points (pre-sensitization, 2, 6 and 24 weeks). Study-wide findings and limitations: After repeated subsampling, changes were observed in the strength of the expansion versus patch-test correlation and in the threshold at which the correlation became significant. The number of TCRs above 1 in 1000 frequency did not change with DPC sensitization; there was no evidence of global repertoire structure alterations. The number of PT1 expanded TCRs positively correlated with patch test score, significant at thresholds 8, 16 and 32 but not 4. Because all patients had alopecia, a presumed autoimmune disease, the immune response of the patients might differ from that of healthy individuals. Compared with pre-sensitization or healthy control sets, expanded TCRs formed significantly more large CDR3 similarity clusters, which is consistent with antigen-driven responses.

Comments on this clonotype: It has no known antigen specificity. One base away there is no much larger clone; base qualities are not given.

Library preparation employed RACE. Sequencing took place on a NextSeq 500. During library preparation, unique molecular identifiers were attached to individual cDNA molecules so that TCRs could be counted in a quantitative, reproducible way. From each blood RNA sample, both TCR alpha and TCR beta chains were sequenced. The original methods were these. A median of around 100,000 TCRs per sample was observed, with a range of 23,224 to 690,600. V, J and CDR3 annotation of the TCR reads was performed with the Decombinator software suite. Every sample was subsampled to the same number of TCRs (28,000) for the PS versus PT1 abundance plots. TCRs were defined as expanded if absent before sensitization and observed at least eight times at the 2-week time point. The public reads were quality trimmed at Q25 with fastp and then assembled into clones with MiXCR by TCRdb, keeping productive beta chains. Entries that share a CDR3 protein sequence are merged under the most common genes and DNA. The V and J calls here are based on TCRdb, not the publication. Here the sample has roughly 69,000 distinct CDR3 sequences; about 9.4% occur a single time. Of the sample, around 7% falls within the top ten clones.

Inclusive of the bounding cysteine and phenylalanine, the CDR3 is 16 residues long. Only the CDR3 part of the read is kept: 48 bases, read in frame from the first base. For CDR1 and CDR2, the germline V gene (reference sequence) lists SEHNR and FQNEAQ. Trimming accounts for 6 bases at V and 7 bases at J, while the number of junction bases matched to no gene is 12. The sample's time point label is to be understood as: patch test 2, 6 weeks after DPC sensitization. The treatment or condition label on this specimen signifies: therapeutic diphenylcyclopropenone sensitization with weekly scalp DPC. At each patch-test visit, blood was drawn before the patch test was applied. Patients were eligible if aged 18 to 70, diagnosed with alopecia and judged suitable for DPC therapy, and pregnant patients were excluded. Total RNA was isolated from unfractionated whole blood collected in Tempus Blood RNA tubes.

The receptor chain draws on TRBV7-9 and TRBJ1-4, with 9 bases matching TRBD1. The sequencing used whole blood, collected in connection with sensitization to the hapten diphenylcyclopropenone (DPC). This TCR was recovered from a woman in her fifties or sixties with alopecia areata. Some clones in this sample may be carry-over from other donors' samples. DNA sequence: TGTGCCAGCAGTTATCGATTGGGACAGGGAGTTGAAAAACTGTTTTTT. It encodes CASSYRLGQGVEKLFF.